This TCR beta chain was profiled in a study of blood T cell repertoires in COVID-19 (dated by TCRdb to 2020 to 2021). For context, the study as a whole: Samples from collaborators originated in the United States, Italy and Spain and spanned both the acute and convalescent phases of COVID-19. The samples were drawn from two sources: the first 160 participants of the ongoing ImmuneRACE study, and 1,000 to 1,500 subjects contributed by 6 global collaborators. The repertoires were released in a freely available public database intended as a resource for research on the immune response to SARS-CoV-2. The prospective study material was composed of cDNA or gDNA derived from T cells, B-cell-depleted T cells, or PBMCs. Deeply sampled blood TCRbeta repertoires from subjects exposed to, actively infected with, or recovered from COVID-19 were included in the dataset. Where available, HLA class I and class II types were obtained from metadata supplied by the sample provider rather than from assay-based typing. Nearly every sample came with metadata listing a de-identified subject ID, COVID-19 status, age in years and sex. Here is what the overall study found, with its caveats: The quantity of clinical and demographic metadata differed by source and by participant and was supplied without curation.

From the cysteine through the phenylalanine, the CDR3 covers 14 amino acids. The entry retains the CDR3 DNA only, 42 bases that are in frame from base 1. Between the V and J ends, shortened by 3 bases and 5 bases respectively, the junction contains 16 bases. For CDR1 and CDR2, the germline V gene (reference sequence) lists DFQATT and SNEGSKA. In the case of this clone: Its antigen is still unknown. Qualities for individual bases were not recorded, and no much larger clone is one base off.

TCRbeta CDR3 regions were amplified from genomic DNA by means of the immunoSEQ Assay, a bias-controlled multiplex PCR. On the study's bioinformatics: Within the assay, amplification of reference gene primers was used to estimate how many nucleated cells each sample contained. To quantify the absolute abundance of each unique TCRbeta CDR3 rearrangement, sequence reads were collapsed and filtered. For each sample, productive Simpson clonality was calculated by taking the square root of Simpson's diversity index across productive rearrangements. Not all clones reach the TCRdb copy of this immuneACCESS table, which keeps in-frame sequences only. Checked studies attribute under half of the gap to unresolved V genes and leave the rest unexplained. V and J calls and clone size are copied from that table; D and trimming were computed from the DNA. This sample lists about 240,000 clones; approximately 80% were detected once. 3.4% of the sample is in the top ten clones.

Collaborating institutions collected whole blood in K2EDTA tubes following their own protocols. Collaborator samples were shipped for TCRbeta analysis as frozen whole blood, isolated PBMCs, or DNA extracted from either sample type. What was sequenced was peripheral blood. The receptor's source is a woman aged 18-35 years with acute or convalescent COVID-19. The chain uses TRBV20-1 and TRBJ1-2; TRBD1 is a weak D gene call, 6 bases matching. Here the CDR3 is given as CSASTTGMGYGYTF. The nucleotides are TGCAGTGCTAGTACAACAGGGATGGGGTATGGCTACACCTTC.